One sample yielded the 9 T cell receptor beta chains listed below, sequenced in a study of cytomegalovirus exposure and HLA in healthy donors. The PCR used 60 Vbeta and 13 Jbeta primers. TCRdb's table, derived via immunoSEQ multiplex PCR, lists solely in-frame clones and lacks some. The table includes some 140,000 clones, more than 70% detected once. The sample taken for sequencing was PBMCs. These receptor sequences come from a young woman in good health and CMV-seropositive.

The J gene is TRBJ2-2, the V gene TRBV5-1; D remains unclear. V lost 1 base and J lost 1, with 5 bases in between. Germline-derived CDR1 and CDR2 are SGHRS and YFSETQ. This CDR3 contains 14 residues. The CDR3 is CASSLPGNTGELFF. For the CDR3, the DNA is TGCGCCAGCAGCTTGCCGGGGAACACCGGGGAGCTGTTTTTT.

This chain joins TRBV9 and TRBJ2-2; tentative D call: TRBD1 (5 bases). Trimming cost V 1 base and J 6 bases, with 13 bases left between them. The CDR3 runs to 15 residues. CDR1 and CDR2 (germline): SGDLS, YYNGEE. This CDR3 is CASSVTAQGSGELFF. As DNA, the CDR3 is TGTGCCAGCAGCGTAACCGCGCAGGGTTCCGGGGAGCTGTTTTTT.

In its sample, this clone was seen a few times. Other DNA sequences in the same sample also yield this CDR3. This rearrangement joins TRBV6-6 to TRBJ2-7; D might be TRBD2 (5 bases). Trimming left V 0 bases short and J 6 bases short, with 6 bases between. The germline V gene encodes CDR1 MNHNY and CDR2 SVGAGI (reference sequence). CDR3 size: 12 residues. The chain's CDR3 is CASSYSAGEQYF. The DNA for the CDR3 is TGTGCCAGCAGTTACTCGGCGGGCGAGCAGTACTTC.

CDR3 protein: CASSLMREGGTEAFF. CDR3 nucleotides: TGCGCCAGCAGCTTAATGAGAGAGGGAGGGACTGAAGCTTTCTTT. The rearrangement joins TRBV5-1 to TRBJ1-1; no firm D call. V was pared by 2 bases and J by 5 bases, with 16 bases between. Germline CDR1 SGHRS, CDR2 YFSETQ. The CDR3 loop spans 15 amino acids. Full variable domain (remainder filled in from reference TRBV5-1 and TRBJ1-1): KAGVTQTPRYLIKTRGQQVTLSCSPISGHRSVSWYQQTPGQGLQFLFEYFSETQRNKGNFPGRFSGRQFSNSRSEMNVSTLELGDSALYLCASSLMREGGTEAFFGQGTRLTVV.

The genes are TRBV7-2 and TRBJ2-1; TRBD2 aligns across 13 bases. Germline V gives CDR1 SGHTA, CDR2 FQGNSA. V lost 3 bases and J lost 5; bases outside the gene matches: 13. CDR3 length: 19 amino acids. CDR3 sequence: CASSLFPGLAGVLHNEQFF. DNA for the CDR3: TGTGCCAGCAGCTTGTTTCCCGGACTAGCGGGAGTTCTGCACAATGAGCAGTTCTTC.

In DNA, the CDR3 is TGTGCCAGCAGCCCTGGACAGAACTACGAGCAGTACTTC. Amino acid sequence: CASSPGQNYEQYF. The gene calls are TRBV7-9 and TRBJ2-7, with D possibly matching TRBD1 (6 bases). The germline V and J ends were trimmed by 5 bases and 3 bases, with 11 bases remaining between them. Germline V lookup: CDR1 SEHNR, CDR2 FQNEAQ (reference sequence). This CDR3 is built from 13 residues. Based on the CDR3 plus reference TRBV7-9 and TRBJ2-7, the full variable domain is DTGVSQNPRHKITKRGQNVTFRCDPISEHNRLYWYRQTLGQGPEFLTYFQNEAQLEKSRLLSDRFSAERPKGSFSTLEIQRTEQGDSAMYLCASSPGQNYEQYFGPGTRLTVT.

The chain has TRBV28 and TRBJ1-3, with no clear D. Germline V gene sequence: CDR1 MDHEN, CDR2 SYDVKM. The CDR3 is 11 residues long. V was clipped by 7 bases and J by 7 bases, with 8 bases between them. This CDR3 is CASTSLNTIYF. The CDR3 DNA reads TGTGCCAGCACGTCCCTTAACACCATATATTTT. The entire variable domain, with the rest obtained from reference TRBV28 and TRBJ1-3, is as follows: DVKVTQSSRYLVKRTGEKVFLECVQDMDHENMFWYRQDPGLGLRLIYFSYDVKMKEKGDIPEGYSVSREKKERFSLILESASTNQTSMYLCASTSLNTIYFGEGSWLTVV.

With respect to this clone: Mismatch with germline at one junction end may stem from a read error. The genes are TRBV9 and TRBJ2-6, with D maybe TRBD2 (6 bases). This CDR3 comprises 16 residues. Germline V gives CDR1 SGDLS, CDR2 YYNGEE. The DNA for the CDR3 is TGTGCCAGCAACGTAGGAGGGTGGGCTGGGGCCAACGTCCTGACTTTC. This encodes CASNVGGWAGANVLTF.

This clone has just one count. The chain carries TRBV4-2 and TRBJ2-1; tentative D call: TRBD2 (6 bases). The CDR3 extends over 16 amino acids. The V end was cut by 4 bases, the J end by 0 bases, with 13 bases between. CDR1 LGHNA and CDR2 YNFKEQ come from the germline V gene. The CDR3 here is CASSRIAVSSYNEQFF. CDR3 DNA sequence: TGTGCCAGCAGCCGGATAGCGGTTAGCTCCTACAATGAGCAGTTCTTC.